This T cell receptor (beta chain) stems from a study of OX40 agonist ivuxolimab in advanced cancers. With regard to the full study: Ivuxolimab, which targeted the costimulatory receptor OX40 (CD134), was an agonistic, fully human IgG2 monoclonal antibody. The point of sequencing TCRbeta in the periphery was to test whether ivuxolimab changed TCR sequence diversity and drove clonal T-cell expansion. Intravenous ivuxolimab was administered to patients every 2 weeks at six dose levels: 0.01, 0.1, 0.3, 1.5, 3 and 10 mg/kg. In the dose-escalation cohort, roughly four fifths of patients were male, and the mean age was approximately 64 years, with a range of about 23 to 85. Partial responses occurred in three dose-escalation patients, of whom one had hepatocellular carcinoma and two had cutaneous melanoma. Among the 52 dose-escalation patients, around 20 had hepatocellular carcinoma, roughly 15 melanoma, 9 renal cell carcinoma and 9 head and neck cancer. The paper covers the monotherapy dose-escalation part of the phase I ivuxolimab trial, which included N of about 50 patients. Prior anti-PD-1, anti-PD-L1 or anti-CTLA-4 therapy was permitted, and 30% to 50% of dose-escalation patients had received checkpoint inhibitors.

The trial excluded patients who had a history of autoimmune disease or who were on systemic immunosuppression. Peripheral blood for TCR sequencing was collected from all dose cohorts at baseline, on cycle 4 day 1, and on cycle 7 day 1. The samples were taken from a phase I, first-in-human, multicenter, open-label dose-escalation trial of ivuxolimab. Adults with locally advanced or metastatic melanoma, renal cell, hepatocellular, or head and neck squamous cell carcinoma were enrolled in the trial. Before TCR sequencing, CD4+ and CD8+ T cells were separately sorted from peripheral blood. Via the germline V gene (reference sequence), CDR1 is PRHDT and CDR2 FYEKMQ. The cysteine opens and the phenylalanine closes a CDR3 of 14 amino acids. Only CDR3 DNA remains: 42 bases, in frame from the first base. The V and J ends are trimmed by 3 bases and 5 bases, leaving 14 bases between them. For sequencing of the TCRbeta CDR3 region, genomic DNA was extracted from the sorted cells. TCRbeta CDR3 regions were sequenced using the immunoSEQ Assay. This is the immuneACCESS table as TCRdb keeps it, with only in-frame sequences that have V and J called. A part of the clones is gone; compared with another copy, unresolved V genes explain less than half, and the rest is unexplained. This sample has approximately 40,000 clones in its table, and roughly 91% of those were observed once. Of the sample, under 15% is held by the ten largest clones.

About this clone itself: Its antigen remains unidentified. The record has no base qualities; no much larger clone is one base away.

General conclusions and limits of the study: The antigen specificity of the clonally expanded peripheral T cells was not determined. Clonal expansion of both CD4+ and CD8+ blood T cells was observed from baseline to week 6 at doses 0.1 to 3.0 mg/kg. Low levels of normalized T-cell clonal expansion were also seen in some nonresponding patients. In the 0.1-3.0 mg/kg groups, partial responders had among the lowest normalized peripheral clonal expansion, particularly in CD8+ T cells. On average, CD8+ T cells showed more expanded clones than CD4+ T cells after ivuxolimab.

The sequence was obtained from an adult with an advanced solid tumor such as melanoma, head and neck, liver or kidney cancer. The source was CD4+ or CD8+ T cells sorted from blood, collected in a trial of the OX40 agonist ivuxolimab. This receptor chain uses TRBV13 and TRBJ2-7; no D gene can be assigned with confidence. The CDR3 region: CASSFLGEWDEQYF. The sequenced DNA: TGTGCCAGCAGCTTCCTAGGAGAATGGGACGAGCAGTACTTC.